These 8 T cell receptor beta chains were all obtained from the same sample, sequenced in a study of spatial heterogeneity in lung cancer. General study points: Counts of expanded intratumoral alpha and beta TCRs tracked tumor mutation counts.

These receptors lack a known antigen. From the 5' RACE reads, TCRdb called clonotypes with MiXCR, one entry per CDR3 protein. The sample has about 7,900 distinct CDR3 sequences, around 7% seen once. The sample's time point: sample taken at primary tumor resection. The source material was lung tumor tissue, sampled at surgery. The receptor source for this set is a female donor with early-stage non-small cell lung cancer.

This clonotype was recorded many times. This chain links TRBV7-9 with TRBJ2-5; unclear D gene. Germline loops: CDR1 SEHNR, CDR2 FQNEAQ (reference sequence). The CDR3 is 11 amino acids. V lost 5 bases to trimming and J lost 3 bases, with 4 bases between them. The CDR3 loop is CASSREETQYF. In DNA form, the CDR3 reads TGTGCCAGCAGCCGAGAAGAGACCCAGTACTTC. Together with reference TRBV7-9 and TRBJ2-5, the CDR3 gives the full variable domain: DTGVSQNPRHKITKRGQNVTFRCDPISEHNRLYWYRQTLGQGPEFLTYFQNEAQLEKSRLLSDRFSAERPKGSFSTLEIQRTEQGDSAMYLCASSREETQYFGPGTRLLVL.

The sample holds many counts of this clonotype. The V gene is TRBV5-1, the J gene TRBJ2-1; TRBD2 aligns across 12 bases. The CDR3 is 17 residues long. Unmatched junction bases numbered 6, after V lost 4 bases and J lost 1 base. Germline CDR1 SGHRS, CDR2 YFSETQ. Here the CDR3 reads CASSRILAGGSYNEQFF. In DNA, the CDR3 is TGCGCCAGCAGCCGCATACTAGCGGGAGGATCCTACAATGAGCAGTTCTTC. Full variable domain (missing parts from reference TRBV5-1 and TRBJ2-1): KAGVTQTPRYLIKTRGQQVTLSCSPISGHRSVSWYQQTPGQGLQFLFEYFSETQRNKGNFPGRFSGRQFSNSRSEMNVSTLELGDSALYLCASSRILAGGSYNEQFFGPGTRLTVL.

By share of the sample, this clonotype is medium-sized. The chain carries TRBV29-1 and TRBJ1-2, with D unresolved. Trimming left V 3 bases short and J 10 bases short, with 18 bases between. Germline V gives CDR1 SQVTM, CDR2 ANQGSEA. The CDR3 has 13 amino acids. CDR3 protein: CSVDQLTLEDYTF. CDR3 DNA: TGCAGCGTTGACCAACTTACGCTTGAGGACTACACCTTC.

This clonotype came up many times. This chain links TRBV28 with TRBJ2-5, with D perhaps matching TRBD2 (7 bases). Germline values: CDR1 MDHEN, CDR2 SYDVKM. Trimming cost V 2 bases and J 5 bases, with 18 bases left between them. CDR3 length: 16 residues. In DNA form, the CDR3 reads TGTGCCAGCAGTTTAGGGGGTTGGGGGGGCCGCGAGACCCAGTACTTC. Protein product: CASSLGGWGGRETQYF.

Relative to its sample, this clonotype is medium-sized. The chain couples TRBV7-3 to TRBJ2-1; 13 bases fit TRBD2. The CDR3 extends over 15 amino acids. Trimming cost V 5 bases and J 8 bases; bases outside gene matches: 6. Germline V gene sequence: CDR1 SGHTA, CDR2 FQGTGA. The CDR3 spells CASSPQGLAGDEQFF. Here the CDR3 DNA reads TGTGCCAGCAGCCCTCAAGGACTAGCGGGAGATGAGCAGTTCTTC.

This clonotype was recorded many times. The genes are TRBV6-5 and TRBJ2-5; possible D gene TRBD1, 6 bases. Trimming removed 8 bases from V and 0 bases from J, with 16 bases in between. The CDR3 covers 15 residues. CDR1 and CDR2 (germline): MNHEY, SVGAGI. Here the CDR3 reads CASAGRQGNQETQYF. The DNA for the CDR3 is TGTGCCAGCGCGGGTCGGCAGGGGAACCAAGAGACCCAGTACTTC.

The chain links TRBV19 to TRBJ1-2; D gene unclear. Germline V CDR1 and CDR2: LNHDA, SQIVND (reference sequence). V gave up 6 bases and J gave up 4 bases, with 6 bases separating them. The CDR3 totals 11 residues. CDR3 DNA sequence: TGTGCCAGTAGGGACGTCTATGGCTACACCTTC. Protein: CASRDVYGYTF.

By proportion, this clonotype is medium-sized. This sequence joins TRBV5-1 and TRBJ1-3, with D possibly TRBD1 on 5 matching bases. The CDR3 loop spans 16 amino acids. Germline CDR1 and CDR2: SGHRS and YFSETQ. Deletions cut 4 bases from V and 2 bases from J, with 16 bases between. CDR3 in DNA: TGCGCCAGCAGCCGGATTCCGACAGATACTGGAAACACCATATATTTT. Translation: CASSRIPTDTGNTIYF.